This T cell receptor beta chain was retrieved from a study of shared clonotypes between healthy human individuals. In the study overall: For every donor, three CD4 naive, three CD4 memory, two CD8 naive and one CD8 memory plates were used.

To note about this clone: The antigen remains unidentified.

The CDR3 runs to 12 residues. With 3 bases removed from V and 5 bases from J, the gap between germline ends came to 4 bases. Germline V gene lookup returns CDR1 SNHLY and CDR2 FYNNEI. Original data processing: Junction-only immunoSEQ sequences carried no quality scores, so filtering differed. Only in-frame clones appear in the TCRdb table, and some are missing; sequencing was by immunoSEQ multiplex PCR. V and J calls and clone size come straight from that table; D and trimming were deduced from the DNA. The data show 2 million to 2.5 million clones, just over 90% seen once. Study-level results: Larger estimated richness was generally seen in naive subsets than in memory subsets. A reduction in generation probabilities was seen for non-shared clonotypes relative to those shared by all four donors.

The TCR sequence derives from a young man in good health. Some clones in this sample may be carry-over from other donors' samples. Sequencing was done on a sample of naive CD4+ T cells from PBMCs. The sample's subset: CD45RA+ positively selected. V gene TRBV2 combines with J gene TRBJ1-4; D gene unclear. The CDR3 region is CASSEGNEKLFF. CDR3 nucleotides: TGTGCCAGCAGTGAGGGGAATGAAAAACTGTTTTTT.